Listed here are 26 T cell receptor beta chains from one sample, sequenced in a study of CD8 T cells in Susac syndrome (dated by TCRdb to between 2018 and 2021). Library preparation employed the immunoSEQ multiplex PCR assay. RNA was extracted with the RNeasy kit and about 0.5 to 1 ug was reverse transcribed using random hexamers. Clones were called with MiXCR by TCRdb after fastp trimmed the public reads at Q25, and only in-frame beta chains were retained. Records with the same CDR3 protein are collapsed into one entry carrying the most frequent genes and DNA. The sample has about 180,000 distinct CDR3 sequences on record, 90% to 95% of them singletons. The ten largest clones take up over 0.095% of the sample. The source material was CD4+ T cells from PBMCs. These receptors originate from a human donor with Susac syndrome.

Only one count was recorded for this clonotype. This chain connects TRBV18 to TRBJ2-1; 9 bases match TRBD2. The germline gives CDR1 KGHSH, CDR2 LQKENI. The CDR3 is 15 amino acids. V trimming: 2 bases; J trimming: 9 bases; junction bases outside the gene matches: 8. CDR3 amino acids: CASSPSSGGTFEQFF. In DNA, the CDR3 is TGTGCCAGCTCACCATCCAGCGGGGGGACTTTTGAGCAGTTCTTC.

Here the CDR3 reads CSAAVEGGETQYF. For the CDR3, the DNA is TGCAGTGCTGCTGTAGAGGGGGGGGAGACCCAGTACTTC. The V and J genes are TRBV20-1 and TRBJ2-5; TRBD2 is a possible D gene (7 bases). This CDR3 comprises 13 residues. Trimming removed 5 bases at V and 5 bases at J, with 15 bases between. Germline CDR1 reads DFQATT; CDR2 reads SNEGSKA (reference sequence).

The CDR3 reads CASSPQWPREQYF. As DNA, the CDR3 is TGCGCCAGCAGCCCCCAATGGCCCCGCGAGCAGTACTTC. V gene TRBV5-1 combines with J gene TRBJ2-7; D gene ambiguous. V lost 4 bases, J lost 6 bases, and 14 bases lay in between. The length of the CDR3 is 13 residues. Germline V lookup: CDR1 SGHRS, CDR2 YFSETQ. The full variable domain, in which reference TRBV5-1 and TRBJ2-7 provide the parts outside the CDR3, is KAGVTQTPRYLIKTRGQQVTLSCSPISGHRSVSWYQQTPGQGLQFLFEYFSETQRNKGNFPGRFSGRQFSNSRSEMNVSTLELGDSALYLCASSPQWPREQYFGPGTRLTVT.

The J gene is TRBJ1-4, the V gene TRBV5-1; D ambiguous. V was shortened by 0 bases and J by 0 bases, with 9 bases between the two germline ends. The germline V gene has CDR1 SGHRS and CDR2 YFSETQ. The CDR3 extends over 16 amino acids. CDR3 coding DNA: TGCGCCAGCAGCTTGGCCGGTTTGACAACTAATGAAAAACTGTTTTTT. Protein product: CASSLAGLTTNEKLFF.

J is TRBJ2-5 and V is TRBV6-6; the D call may be TRBD1 or TRBD2 (5 bases each). Germline V gives CDR1 MNHNY, CDR2 SVGAGI (reference sequence). This CDR3 has 13 residues. Trimming removed 10 bases from V and 4 bases from J, with 16 bases in between. For the CDR3, the DNA is TGTGCCACCCGCTGGGGGTATGGAGAGACCCAGTACTTC. It yields the protein CATRWGYGETQYF.

V usage is TRBV6-2 or TRBV6-3 and J usage is TRBJ2-1; D call uncertain. V lost 2 bases and J 7 bases, leaving 18 bases between the germline ends. Germline V CDR1 and CDR2: MNHEY, SVGEGT. The CDR3 covers 16 residues. The CDR3 DNA reads as TGTGCCAGCAGTTACGGTAATTTCTGGGCCGGGAATGAGCAGTTCTTC. It yields the protein CASSYGNFWAGNEQFF.

This clonotype appeared once. The chain uses TRBV15 and TRBJ1-2, with D unclear. V lost 0 bases and J lost 8, with 13 bases in between. The CDR3 contains 14 residues. In germline, CDR1 is LNHNV, CDR2 YYDKDF (reference sequence). The CDR3, as DNA: TGTGCCACCAGCAGAGATAGGCAGCCCCTGGGCTACACCTTC. Its protein is CATSRDRQPLGYTF.

This clonotype appeared a single time. The genes are TRBV7-2 and TRBJ2-3; 13 nucleotides agree with TRBD2. Germline CDR1 and CDR2: SGHTA and FQGNSA. This CDR3 spans 15 amino acids. Unmatched junction bases numbered 9, after V lost 5 bases and J lost 10 bases. CDR3 sequence (DNA): TGTGCCAGCAGCCGGACTAGCGGGGGCCACGGTGCGCAGTATTTT. Protein sequence: CASSRTSGGHGAQYF. Based on the CDR3 plus reference TRBV7-2 and TRBJ2-3, the full variable domain is GAGVSQSPSNKVTEKGKDVELRCDPISGHTALYWYRQSLGQGLEFLIYFQGNSAPDKSGLPSDRFSAERTGGSVSTLTIQRTQQEDSAVYLCASSRTSGGHGAQYFGPGTRLTVL.

The CDR3 reads CASSPRRLAGGRYNEQFF. For the CDR3, the DNA is TGTGCCAGCAGCCCCAGGCGACTAGCGGGGGGGAGATACAATGAGCAGTTCTTC. The chain combines TRBV7-2 with TRBJ2-1; 14 nucleotides match TRBD2. Germline CDR1 reads SGHTA; CDR2 reads FQGNSA. The CDR3 is made up of 18 amino acids. Trimming removed 5 bases from V and 4 bases from J; junction bases left unmatched: 10.

V usage is TRBV7-3 and J usage is TRBJ1-6; D possibly corresponds to TRBD1 (6 bases). V was shortened by 9 bases and J by 14 bases, with 14 bases between the two germline ends. CDR3 size: 11 residues. Germline V gives CDR1 SGHTA, CDR2 FQGTGA. CDR3 bases: TGTGCCAGTCAGGGGAATGAGGCCCTCCACTTT. Translation: CASQGNEALHF.

The chain employs TRBV3-1 and TRBJ2-7; possibly TRBD1 for D (5 bases). V shed 1 base and J shed 0 bases, with 10 bases lying between them. Germline-derived CDR1 and CDR2 are LGHDT and YNNKEL (reference sequence). The CDR3 has 15 residues. The CDR3, as DNA: TGTGCCAGCAGCCAAGTCGACAGTAGCTCCTACGAGCAGTACTTC. This codes for CASSQVDSSSYEQYF.

The chain joins TRBV5-4 to TRBJ2-1, with 8 bases aligning to TRBD1. The CDR3 loop spans 16 amino acids. CDR1 and CDR2 from the germline V gene are SGHNT and YYREEE (reference sequence). Losses at the gene ends were 10 bases for V and 1 base for J; bases not matched to a gene: 13. Written as DNA, the CDR3 is TGTGCCGGGGGTTCCTTCGACAGGGGTTCCTACAATGAGCAGTTCTTC. Translating gives CAGGSFDRGSYNEQFF.

This chain uses TRBV30 with TRBJ2-7; 8 nucleotides line up with TRBD1. Germline V gene lookup returns CDR1 GTSNPN and CDR2 SVGIG (reference sequence). V shed 0 bases and J 0 bases; nucleotides not matched to a gene: 7. The CDR3 is made up of 16 amino acids. CDR3 loop: CAWSVRTGLRSYEQYF. DNA of the CDR3: TGTGCCTGGAGTGTACGGACAGGGCTGCGCTCCTACGAGCAGTACTTC.

The rearrangement joins TRBV4-2 to TRBJ1-2; tentative D call: TRBD1 (6 bases). CDR3 length equals 14 residues. Trimming took off 3 bases at V and 6 bases at J, with 14 bases between the two ends. Germline V gene data show CDR1 as LGHNA and CDR2 as YNFKEQ. CDR3 bases: TGTGCCAGCAGCCAGGCCACGGGGGACAATGGCTACACCTTC. Its translation is CASSQATGDNGYTF.

The chain employs TRBV24-1 and TRBJ2-3; D gene uncertain. This CDR3 comprises 14 residues. Germline V gene data show CDR1 as KGHDR and CDR2 as SFDVKD. V lost 3 bases and J lost 5, with 11 bases in between. The CDR3 loop is CATSDGSPGDTQYF. CDR3 coding DNA: TGTGCCACCAGTGATGGTTCACCGGGAGATACGCAGTATTTT.

The V gene is TRBV20-1, the J gene TRBJ1-5; D not certain. Germline V gene sequence: CDR1 DFQATT, CDR2 SNEGSKA (reference sequence). V lost 2 bases and J 1 base, leaving 9 bases between the germline ends. The CDR3 extends over 14 amino acids. The CDR3 sequence is CSARMGMSNQPQHF. CDR3 DNA: TGCAGTGCTAGAATGGGAATGAGCAATCAGCCCCAGCATTTT.

This chain joins TRBV30 and TRBJ2-7, with 7 positions matching TRBD1. Germline V lookup: CDR1 GTSNPN, CDR2 SVGIG (reference sequence). Trimming at V came to 3 bases and at J to 3 bases, leaving 5 bases not matched to a gene. This CDR3 is built from 13 residues. CDR3 DNA: TGTGCCTGGAGGCCGGACAGGAGCTACGAGCAGTACTTC. This encodes CAWRPDRSYEQYF.

The chain is built from TRBV25-1 and TRBJ2-7; 10 bases are shared with TRBD1. This CDR3 contains 15 residues. The germline gives CDR1 MGHDK, CDR2 SYGVNS. The ends lost 6 bases at V and 2 bases at J; junction bases unmatched: 7. The CDR3 DNA reads TGTGCCAGCAGCCGAGCGGGACAGGGGACCTACGAGCAGTACTTC. Its translation is CASSRAGQGTYEQYF.

This chain connects TRBV10-3 to TRBJ2-7; TRBD1 matches at 8 bases. Germline CDR1 reads ENHRY; CDR2 reads SYGVKD. The CDR3 length is 16 residues. The J segment lost 7 bases and the V segment lost 0 bases, leaving 11 bases of the junction unmatched. This chain's CDR3 is CAISESTGQGTGEQYF. The CDR3 nucleotides read TGTGCCATCAGTGAGTCGACTGGACAGGGTACGGGGGAGCAGTACTTC.

This chain links TRBV6-2 or TRBV6-3 with TRBJ1-5, with no clear D. The CDR3 totals 14 residues. Germline CDR1 MNHEY, CDR2 SVGEGT. The V gene lost 6 bases and the J gene lost 5 bases, with 14 bases spanning the gap. The CDR3 bases are TGTGCCAGCAGAACTCTCAAGTTTGATCAGCCCCAGCATTTT. It translates to CASRTLKFDQPQHF.

V and J are TRBV11-2 and TRBJ1-2; unclear D gene. The CDR3 has 12 amino acids. V was cut by 1 base and J by 4 bases, with 4 bases left in between. Germline CDR1 and CDR2: SGHAT and FQNNGV. This chain's CDR3 is CASSLVSYGYTF. CDR3 DNA sequence: TGTGCCAGCAGCTTAGTGTCCTATGGCTACACCTTC.

The chain employs TRBV20-1 and TRBJ2-3; 15 bases fit TRBD2. The V segment lost 6 bases and the J segment 1 base; nucleotides outside the gene matches: 5. Germline CDR1 is DFQATT and CDR2 is SNEGSKA (reference sequence). The CDR3 consists of 16 residues. The DNA for the CDR3 is TGCAGTGCAGGGACTAGCGGGGGGCCCGGCACAGATACGCAGTATTTT. Translating it yields CSAGTSGGPGTDTQYF.

V is TRBV20-1 and J is TRBJ1-2; TRBD1 matches 7 bases. In germline, CDR1 is DFQATT, CDR2 SNEGSKA (reference sequence). The CDR3 contains 14 residues. Losses at the gene ends were 0 bases for V and 8 bases for J; bases not matched to a gene: 9. The CDR3 sequence is CSARDSGQAWGYTF. The CDR3 DNA reads TGCAGTGCTAGAGATTCCGGACAGGCCTGGGGCTACACCTTC.

The chain has TRBV24-1 and TRBJ2-3; the D is unclear. This CDR3 comprises 13 residues. CDR1 is KGHDR and CDR2 is SFDVKD in the germline V gene. V shed 5 bases and J shed 2 bases, with 7 bases lying between them. For the CDR3, the DNA is TGTGCCACCAGTGCGCCAGACACAGATACGCAGTATTTT. It encodes CATSAPDTDTQYF.

This chain links TRBV2 with TRBJ2-3; 8 bases are a match to TRBD1. The germline V gene encodes CDR1 SNHLY and CDR2 FYNNEI. J lost 5 bases, V lost 6 bases, and 13 bases had no gene match. The CDR3 loop spans 16 amino acids. The CDR3 DNA sequence: TGTGCCAGCAGGAGAGGGACACAGGGGGGAGGAGATACGCAGTATTTT. Translated: CASRRGTQGGGDTQYF.

The rearrangement uses TRBV15 and TRBJ1-2; tentatively, D is TRBD1 (6 bases). Germline V lookup: CDR1 LNHNV, CDR2 YYDKDF (reference sequence). The CDR3 covers 15 residues. V lost 5 bases and J lost 2, with 15 bases in between. Here the CDR3 reads CATSRDTKTNYGYTF. DNA of the CDR3: TGTGCCACCAGCCGGGACACCAAGACAAACTATGGCTACACCTTC.